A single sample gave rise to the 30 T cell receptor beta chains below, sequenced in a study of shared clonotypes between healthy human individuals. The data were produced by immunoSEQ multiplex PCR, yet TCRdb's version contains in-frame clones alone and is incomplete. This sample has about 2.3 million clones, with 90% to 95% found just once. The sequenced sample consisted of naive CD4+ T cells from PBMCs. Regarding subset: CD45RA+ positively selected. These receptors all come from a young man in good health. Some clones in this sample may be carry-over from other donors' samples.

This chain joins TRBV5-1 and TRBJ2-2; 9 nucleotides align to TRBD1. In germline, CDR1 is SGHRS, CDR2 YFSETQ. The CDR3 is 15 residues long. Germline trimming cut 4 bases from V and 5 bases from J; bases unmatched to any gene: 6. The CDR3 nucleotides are TGCGCCAGCAGCCCCCGGACAGGGGATACCGGGGAGCTGTTTTTT. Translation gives CASSPRTGDTGELFF. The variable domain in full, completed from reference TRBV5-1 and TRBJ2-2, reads KAGVTQTPRYLIKTRGQQVTLSCSPISGHRSVSWYQQTPGQGLQFLFEYFSETQRNKGNFPGRFSGRQFSNSRSEMNVSTLELGDSALYLCASSPRTGDTGELFFGEGSRLTVL.

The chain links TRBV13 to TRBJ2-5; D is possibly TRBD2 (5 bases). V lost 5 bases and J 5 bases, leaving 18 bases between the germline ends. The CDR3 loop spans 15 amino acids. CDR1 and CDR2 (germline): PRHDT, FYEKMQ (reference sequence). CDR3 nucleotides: TGTGCCAGCAGCAAGAGCGCTGGACGGAGGGAGACCCAGTACTTC. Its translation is CASSKSAGRRETQYF.

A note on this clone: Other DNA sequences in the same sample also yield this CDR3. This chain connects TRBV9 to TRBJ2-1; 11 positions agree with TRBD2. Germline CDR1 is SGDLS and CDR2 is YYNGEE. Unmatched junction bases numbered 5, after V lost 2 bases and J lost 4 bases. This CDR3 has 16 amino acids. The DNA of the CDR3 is TGTGCCAGCAGCGTTGGGGGACTAGCGGATTACAATGAGCAGTTCTTC. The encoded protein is CASSVGGLADYNEQFF.

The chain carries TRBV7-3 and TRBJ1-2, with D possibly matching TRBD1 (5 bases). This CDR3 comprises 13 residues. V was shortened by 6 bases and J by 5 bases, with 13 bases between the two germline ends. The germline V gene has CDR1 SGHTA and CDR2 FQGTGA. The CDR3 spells CASSQDRQYGYTF. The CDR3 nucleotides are TGTGCCAGCAGTCAAGACAGACAGTATGGCTACACCTTC.

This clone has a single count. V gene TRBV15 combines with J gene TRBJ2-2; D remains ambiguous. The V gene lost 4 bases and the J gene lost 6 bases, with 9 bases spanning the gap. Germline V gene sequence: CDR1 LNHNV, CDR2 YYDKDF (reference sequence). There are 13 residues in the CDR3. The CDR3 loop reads CATSTRMAGELFF. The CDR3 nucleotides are TGTGCCACCAGCACCCGAATGGCCGGGGAGCTGTTTTTT.

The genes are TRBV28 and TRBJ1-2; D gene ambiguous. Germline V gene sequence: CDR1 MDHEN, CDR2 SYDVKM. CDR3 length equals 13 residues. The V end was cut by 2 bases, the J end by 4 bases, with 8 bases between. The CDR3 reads CASSLSPIYGYTF. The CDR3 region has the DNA TGTGCCAGCAGTTTAAGCCCCATCTATGGCTACACCTTC.

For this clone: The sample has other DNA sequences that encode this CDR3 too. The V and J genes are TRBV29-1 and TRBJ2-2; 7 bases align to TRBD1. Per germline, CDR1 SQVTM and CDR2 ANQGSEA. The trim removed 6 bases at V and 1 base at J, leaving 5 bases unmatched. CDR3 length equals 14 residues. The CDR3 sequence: CSVRTGVNTGELFF. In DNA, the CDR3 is TGCAGCGTCAGGACAGGAGTGAACACCGGGGAGCTGTTTTTT.

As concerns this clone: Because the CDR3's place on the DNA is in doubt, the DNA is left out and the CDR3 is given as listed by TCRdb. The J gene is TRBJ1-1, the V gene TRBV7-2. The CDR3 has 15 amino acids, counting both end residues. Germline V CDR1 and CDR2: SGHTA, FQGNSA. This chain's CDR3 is CASSSRFRGRTEAFF.

In nucleotides, the CDR3 is TGTGCCTGGAGTCCCCTCGGGAGGGGCGCAGATGAAAAACTGTTTTTT. Translation gives CAWSPLGRGADEKLFF. The chain employs TRBV30 and TRBJ1-4, with a tentative D call TRBD1 (5 bases). This CDR3 comprises 16 residues. In germline, CDR1 is GTSNPN, CDR2 SVGIG (reference sequence). V was pared by 2 bases and J by 6 bases, with 19 bases between.

In DNA, the CDR3 is TGCGCCAGCAGCCAAGAGGCGACTAGCGATCGCAATGAGCAGTTCTTC. Its translation: CASSQEATSDRNEQFF. The chain is built from TRBV4-3 and TRBJ2-1; 8 bases fit TRBD2. The CDR3 contains 16 residues. CDR1 is LGHNA, CDR2 YSLEER, per germline. The V gene end was trimmed by 0 bases and the J gene end by 6 bases; junction bases not matched to a gene: 7.

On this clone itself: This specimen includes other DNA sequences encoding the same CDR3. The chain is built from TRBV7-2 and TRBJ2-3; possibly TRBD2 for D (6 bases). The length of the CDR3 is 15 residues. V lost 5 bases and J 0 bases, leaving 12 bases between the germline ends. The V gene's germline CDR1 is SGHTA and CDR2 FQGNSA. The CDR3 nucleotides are TGTGCCAGCAGCCCCTCCGGGACTAGCACAGATACGCAGTATTTT. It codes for CASSPSGTSTDTQYF.

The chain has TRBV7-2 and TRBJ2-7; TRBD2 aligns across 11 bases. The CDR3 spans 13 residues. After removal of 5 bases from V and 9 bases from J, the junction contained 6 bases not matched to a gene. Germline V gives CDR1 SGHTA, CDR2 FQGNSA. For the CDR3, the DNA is TGTGCCAGCAGCGATCAACTAGCGGGAGCGCAGTACTTC. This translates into CASSDQLAGAQYF.

For the CDR3, the DNA is TGTGCCAGCAGCATACTACATACAGGGGCCCCAGGCGCCGGGGAGCTGTTTTTT. This codes for CASSILHTGAPGAGELFF. The chain employs TRBV5-4 and TRBJ2-2; 7 bases map to TRBD1. Germline V gene sequence: CDR1 SGHNT, CDR2 YYREEE (reference sequence). This CDR3 contains 18 residues. V lost 4 bases to trimming and J lost 6 bases; unmatched junction nucleotides: 18.

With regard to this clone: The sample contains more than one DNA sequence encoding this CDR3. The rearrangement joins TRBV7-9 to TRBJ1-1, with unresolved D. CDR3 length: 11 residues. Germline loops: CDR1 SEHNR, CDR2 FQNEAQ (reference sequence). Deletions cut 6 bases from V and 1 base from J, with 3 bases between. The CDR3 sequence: CASRTNTEAFF. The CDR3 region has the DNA TGTGCCAGCAGGACGAACACTGAAGCTTTCTTT.

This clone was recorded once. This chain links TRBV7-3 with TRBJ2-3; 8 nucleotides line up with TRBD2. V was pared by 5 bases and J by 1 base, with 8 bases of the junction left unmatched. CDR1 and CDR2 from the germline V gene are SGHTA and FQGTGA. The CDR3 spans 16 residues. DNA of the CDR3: TGTGCCAGCAGCCCCCGGGGTAGCGGGGGCACAGATACGCAGTATTTT. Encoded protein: CASSPRGSGGTDTQYF.

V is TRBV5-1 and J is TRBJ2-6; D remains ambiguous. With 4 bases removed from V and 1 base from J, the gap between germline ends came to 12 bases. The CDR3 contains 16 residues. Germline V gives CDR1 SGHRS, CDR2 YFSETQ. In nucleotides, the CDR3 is TGCGCCAGCAGCCAACTATCAAGTTCTGGGGCCAACGTCCTGACTTTC. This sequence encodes CASSQLSSSGANVLTF.

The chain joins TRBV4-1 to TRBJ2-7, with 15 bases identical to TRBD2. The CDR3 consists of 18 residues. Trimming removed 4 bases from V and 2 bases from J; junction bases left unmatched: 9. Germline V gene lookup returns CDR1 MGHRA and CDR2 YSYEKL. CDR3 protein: CASSPSEGLAGGPYEQYF. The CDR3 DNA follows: TGCGCCAGCAGCCCGAGTGAGGGACTAGCGGGAGGTCCCTACGAGCAGTACTTC.

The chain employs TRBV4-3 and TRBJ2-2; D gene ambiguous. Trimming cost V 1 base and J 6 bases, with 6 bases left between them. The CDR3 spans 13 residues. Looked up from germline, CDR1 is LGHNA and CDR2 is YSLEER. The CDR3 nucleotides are TGCGCCAGCAGCCAAGGATCGTCCGGGGAGCTGTTTTTT. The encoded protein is CASSQGSSGELFF.

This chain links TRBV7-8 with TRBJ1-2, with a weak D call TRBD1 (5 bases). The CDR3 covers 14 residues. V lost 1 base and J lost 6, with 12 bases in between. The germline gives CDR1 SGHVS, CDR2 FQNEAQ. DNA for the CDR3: TGTGCCAGCAGCTTAGGACAGTGGGACGATGGCTACACCTTC. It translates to CASSLGQWDDGYTF.

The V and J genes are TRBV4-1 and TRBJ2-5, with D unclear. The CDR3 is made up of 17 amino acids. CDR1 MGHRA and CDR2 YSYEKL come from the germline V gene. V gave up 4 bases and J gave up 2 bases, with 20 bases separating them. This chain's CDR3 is CASSLGRDPTGQETQYF. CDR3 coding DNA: TGCGCCAGCAGCCTTGGTAGGGATCCAACCGGGCAAGAGACCCAGTACTTC.

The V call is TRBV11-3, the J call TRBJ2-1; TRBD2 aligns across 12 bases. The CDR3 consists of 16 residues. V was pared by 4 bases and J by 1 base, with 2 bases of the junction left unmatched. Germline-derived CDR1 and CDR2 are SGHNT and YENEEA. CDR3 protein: CASSYTSGGSYNEQFF. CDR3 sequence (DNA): TGTGCCAGCAGCTATACTAGCGGGGGGTCCTACAATGAGCAGTTCTTC.

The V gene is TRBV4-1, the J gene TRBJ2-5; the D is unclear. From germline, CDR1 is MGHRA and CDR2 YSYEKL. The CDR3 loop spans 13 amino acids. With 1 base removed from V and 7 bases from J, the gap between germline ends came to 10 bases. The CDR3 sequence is CASSQVAPGTQYF. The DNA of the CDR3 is TGCGCCAGCAGCCAAGTGGCCCCGGGGACCCAGTACTTC.

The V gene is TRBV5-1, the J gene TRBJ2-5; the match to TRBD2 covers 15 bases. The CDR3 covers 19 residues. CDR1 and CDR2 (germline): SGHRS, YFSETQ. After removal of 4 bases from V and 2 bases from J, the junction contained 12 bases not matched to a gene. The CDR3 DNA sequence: TGCGCCAGCAGCCCCCGCCCCGGACTAGCGGGAGGGAGGCAAGAGACCCAGTACTTC. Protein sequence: CASSPRPGLAGGRQETQYF.

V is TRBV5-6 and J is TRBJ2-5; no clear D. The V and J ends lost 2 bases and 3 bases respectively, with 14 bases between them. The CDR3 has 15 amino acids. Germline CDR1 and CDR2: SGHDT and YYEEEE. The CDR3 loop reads CASSLYGGIEETQYF. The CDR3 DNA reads TGTGCCAGCAGCTTATATGGTGGGATTGAAGAGACCCAGTACTTC.

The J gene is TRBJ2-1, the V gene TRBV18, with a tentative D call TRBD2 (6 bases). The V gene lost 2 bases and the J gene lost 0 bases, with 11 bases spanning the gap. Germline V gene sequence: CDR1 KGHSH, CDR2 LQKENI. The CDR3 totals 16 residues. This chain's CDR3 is CASSPTSGPSYNEQFF. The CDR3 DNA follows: TGTGCCAGCTCACCAACGAGCGGGCCCTCCTACAATGAGCAGTTCTTC.

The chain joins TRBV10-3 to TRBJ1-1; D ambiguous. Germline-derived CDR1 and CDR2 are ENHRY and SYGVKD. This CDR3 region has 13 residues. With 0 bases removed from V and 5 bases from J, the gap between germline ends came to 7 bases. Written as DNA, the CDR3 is TGTGCCATCAGTGAGTCCTGGGTTACTGAAGCTTTCTTT. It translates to CAISESWVTEAFF.

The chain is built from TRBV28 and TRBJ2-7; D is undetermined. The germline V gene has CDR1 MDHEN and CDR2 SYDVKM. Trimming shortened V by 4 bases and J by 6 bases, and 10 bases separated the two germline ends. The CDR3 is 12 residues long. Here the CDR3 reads CASSSPASEQYF. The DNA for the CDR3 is TGTGCCAGCAGTTCGCCCGCGAGCGAGCAGTACTTC.

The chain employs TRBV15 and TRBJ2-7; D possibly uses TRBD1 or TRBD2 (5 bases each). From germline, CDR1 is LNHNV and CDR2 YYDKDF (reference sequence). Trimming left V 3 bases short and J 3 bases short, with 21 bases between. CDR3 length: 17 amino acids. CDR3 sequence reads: CATSSDLRGVSRYEQYF. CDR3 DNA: TGTGCCACCAGCAGTGACCTGAGGGGAGTTTCCCGCTACGAGCAGTACTTC.

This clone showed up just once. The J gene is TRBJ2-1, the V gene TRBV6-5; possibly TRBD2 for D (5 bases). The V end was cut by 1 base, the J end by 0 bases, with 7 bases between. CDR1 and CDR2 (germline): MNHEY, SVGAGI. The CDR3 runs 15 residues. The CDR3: CASSYLTSSYNEQFF. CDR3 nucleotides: TGTGCCAGCAGTTACTTAACTAGCTCCTACAATGAGCAGTTCTTC.

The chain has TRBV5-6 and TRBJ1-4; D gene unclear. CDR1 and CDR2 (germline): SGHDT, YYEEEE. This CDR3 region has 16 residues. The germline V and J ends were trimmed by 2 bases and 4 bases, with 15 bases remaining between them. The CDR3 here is CASSFLDYSGNEKLFF. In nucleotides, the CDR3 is TGTGCCAGCAGCTTCCTCGACTACTCCGGTAATGAAAAACTGTTTTTT.